The next 21 T cell receptor beta chains were all read from a single sample in a study of T cell repertoires in cytomegalovirus infection. These TCRs are of unknown antigen specificity. TCRdb re-analysed the reads in MiXCR, keeping a single row per CDR3 protein. The sample has 830,000 or so distinct CDR3 sequences, about 30% seen once. The sequenced sample was cultured CD8+ T cells from PBMCs, obtained from culture after CMV antigen stimulation. These receptors came from a human donor in good health (CMV status not recorded). Some clones in this sample may be carry-over from other donors' samples.

The chain carries TRBV27 and TRBJ2-2; D possibly corresponds to TRBD1 (5 bases). Per germline, CDR1 MNHEY and CDR2 SMNVEV (reference sequence). The length of the CDR3 is 20 residues. V was shortened by 3 bases and J by 0 bases, with 23 bases between the two germline ends. CDR3 region: CASSFGADIHIPTNTGELFF. The CDR3 nucleotides read TGTGCCAGCAGTTTTGGGGCAGATATCCATATACCGACGAACACCGGGGAGCTGTTTTTT.

In the case of this clonotype: Given a much more abundant clone one base away, this may be a read error. The CDR3 region has the DNA TGTACCAGCAGTTTTAGGCTCCACGGAGCTAGCGGGGGGTGGGACACAGATACGCAGTATTTT. Amino acids: CTSSFRLHGASGGWDTDTQYF. The chain employs TRBV12-3 or TRBV12-4 and TRBJ2-3, with 11 nucleotides matching TRBD2. CDR3 length: 21 residues.

This clonotype was recorded a few times. This chain connects TRBV7-9 to TRBJ2-7; 10 bases map to TRBD1. Germline V gene lookup returns CDR1 SEHNR and CDR2 FQNEAQ (reference sequence). Losses at the gene ends were 4 bases for V and 0 bases for J; bases not matched to a gene: 6. The CDR3 is made up of 16 amino acids. CDR3 sequence (DNA): TGTGCCAGCAGCTCCCCAGGGACAGGGGCCTCCTACGAGCAGTACGTC. This gives the protein CASSSPGTGASYEQYV.

This clonotype came up a few times. V gene TRBV27 combines with J gene TRBJ2-5, with 13 bases matching TRBD2. V was clipped by 7 bases and J by 1 base; unmatched bases: 9. This CDR3 has 17 amino acids. Germline V lookup: CDR1 MNHEY, CDR2 SMNVEV (reference sequence). The CDR3 region has the DNA TGTGCCAGCATGGTGACTAGCGGGGGGCTGGCCCAAGAGACCCAGTACTTC. It codes for CASMVTSGGLAQETQYF.

V usage is TRBV2 and J usage is TRBJ1-4; 7 positions agree with TRBD1. CDR3 length: 14 residues. V lost 6 bases and J lost 8; bases outside the gene matches: 9. Germline V gives CDR1 SNHLY, CDR2 FYNNEI. The CDR3, as DNA: TGTGCCAGCAGCAACACAGGGGTATACGAAAAACTGTTTTTT. Translation gives CASSNTGVYEKLFF.

The chain combines TRBV5-4 with TRBJ1-1, with D maybe TRBD1 (5 bases). There are 18 residues in the CDR3. Germline values: CDR1 SGHNT, CDR2 YYREEE (reference sequence). V lost 4 bases to trimming and J lost 0 bases, with 22 bases between them. The chain's CDR3 is CASSLNYAGTGLNTEAFF. The CDR3, as DNA: TGTGCCAGCAGCCTCAACTACGCCGGGACTGGGCTGAACACTGAAGCTTTCTTT.

This clonotype has a count of ten or more. This chain's CDR3 is CASSLAPPGTGADTQYF. The CDR3 DNA reads TGTGCCAGCAGCTTAGCACCCCCAGGGACAGGGGCAGATACGCAGTATTTT. The rearrangement joins TRBV7-2 to TRBJ2-3; TRBD1 aligns across 10 bases. Trimming at V came to 0 bases and at J to 4 bases, leaving 7 bases not matched to a gene. Germline loops: CDR1 SGHTA, CDR2 FQGNSA. The CDR3 sequence is 17 residues long.

V and J are TRBV7-9 and TRBJ1-5, with D perhaps TRBD1 (6 bases). Trimming shortened V by 5 bases and J by 1 base, and 12 bases separated the two germline ends. Germline values: CDR1 SEHNR, CDR2 FQNEAQ (reference sequence). This CDR3 contains 15 residues. CDR3 region: CASSQGQFSNQPQHF. CDR3 coding DNA: TGTGCCAGCAGCCAAGGACAGTTCAGCAATCAGCCCCAGCATTTT. Combining the CDR3 with reference TRBV7-9 and TRBJ1-5 gives the whole variable domain DTGVSQNPRHKITKRGQNVTFRCDPISEHNRLYWYRQTLGQGPEFLTYFQNEAQLEKSRLLSDRFSAERPKGSFSTLEIQRTEQGDSAMYLCASSQGQFSNQPQHFGDGTRLSIL.

This clonotype was found many times. This chain links TRBV12-3 or TRBV12-4 with TRBJ2-3, with TRBD2 matching over 12 bases. V trimming: 5 bases; J trimming: 2 bases; junction bases outside the gene matches: 5. The CDR3 sequence is 16 residues long. The CDR3 protein is CASSLGLAGFTDTQYF. DNA of the CDR3: TGTGCCAGCAGTCTCGGACTAGCGGGGTTCACAGATACGCAGTATTTT.

In its sample, this clonotype was seen once. The chain recombines TRBV9 with TRBJ1-2, with 9 bases matching TRBD1. The length of the CDR3 is 15 residues. Per germline, CDR1 SGDLS and CDR2 YYNGEE. Trimming took 0 bases from V and 7 from J; bases not matched to a gene: 7. The CDR3 DNA is TGTGCCAGCAGCGTAGGGGGACAGGGTTGGTCTGGCTACACCTTC. It is translated as CASSVGGQGWSGYTF.

The chain has TRBV20-1 and TRBJ2-1; the D is unclear. Germline V gene lookup returns CDR1 DFQATT and CDR2 SNEGSKA (reference sequence). With 0 bases removed from V and 4 bases from J, the gap between germline ends came to 13 bases. CDR3 size: 15 residues. Written as DNA, the CDR3 is TGCAGTGCTAGAGATAGTACAGCTATTTACAATGAGCAGTTCTTC. Protein: CSARDSTAIYNEQFF.

This clonotype has more than one count but fewer than ten. The chain carries TRBV7-6 and TRBJ2-2; possible D gene TRBD1, 6 bases. CDR3 size: 15 residues. Germline values: CDR1 SGHVS, CDR2 FNYEAQ. V was cut by 1 base and J by 10 bases, with 16 bases left in between. CDR3 in DNA: TGTGCCAGCAGCTTAGACAGGGTCCCATACTTGGAGCTGTTTTTT. It translates to CASSLDRVPYLELFF.

The chain uses TRBV15 and TRBJ1-6; D is unresolved. Germline V gene data show CDR1 as LNHNV and CDR2 as YYDKDF (reference sequence). V dropped 0 bases and J dropped 0 bases, with 3 bases sitting between them. The CDR3 spans 15 residues. CDR3 in amino acids: CATSRDPSYNSPLHF. CDR3 DNA: TGTGCCACCAGCAGAGATCCCTCCTATAATTCACCCCTCCACTTT. The complete variable domain, with remaining parts taken from reference TRBV15 and TRBJ1-6, reads DAMVIQNPRYQVTQFGKPVTLSCSQTLNHNVMYWYQQKSSQAPKLLFHYYDKDFNNEADTPDNFQSRRPNTSFCFLDIRSPGLGDTAMYLCATSRDPSYNSPLHFGNGTRLTVT.

The V gene is TRBV11-3, the J gene TRBJ2-3; D is possibly TRBD2 (7 bases). The CDR3 runs 14 residues. The germline gives CDR1 SGHNT, CDR2 YENEEA. V dropped 5 bases and J dropped 8 bases, with 17 bases sitting between them. The CDR3 is CASSDGGPIGTQYF. The DNA for the CDR3 is TGTGCCAGCAGCGACGGGGGGCCAATAGGTACGCAGTATTTT.

The chain recombines TRBV28 with TRBJ2-1, with D possibly TRBD1 on 6 matching bases. The CDR3 totals 13 residues. Between the trimmed V and J ends, which lost 10 bases and 4 bases, there was a span of 14 bases. CDR1 and CDR2 from the germline V gene are MDHEN and SYDVKM. CDR3 DNA sequence: TGTGCCACAGGGGTATTGGGGTACAATGAGCAGTTCTTC. Translation: CATGVLGYNEQFF.

There are a few counts of this clonotype. J is TRBJ2-1 and V is TRBV4-1; TRBD2 agrees at 12 bases. Germline CDR1 MGHRA, CDR2 YSYEKL. V trimming: 3 bases; J trimming: 8 bases; junction bases outside the gene matches: 8. This CDR3 region has 16 residues. DNA of the CDR3: TGCGCCAGCAGCCAGCTAGCGGGGGGGCCCTGGGATGAGCAGTTCTTC. Translated: CASSQLAGGPWDEQFF.

The chain has TRBV27 and TRBJ1-5; 7 bases align to TRBD1. Germline CDR1 MNHEY, CDR2 SMNVEV (reference sequence). The CDR3 contains 16 residues. Trimming removed 5 bases from V and 9 bases from J; junction bases left unmatched: 16. CDR3 in DNA: TGTGCCAGCAGTCCCACTGACAGGGACAACGGGCGGCCCCAGCATTTT. This encodes CASSPTDRDNGRPQHF.

The V gene is TRBV27, the J gene TRBJ1-1; 7 positions match TRBD1. V lost 10 bases and J lost 7; bases outside the gene matches: 9. The CDR3 covers 12 residues. The V gene's germline CDR1 is MNHEY and CDR2 SMNVEV (reference sequence). The CDR3 protein is CATQDRALEAFF. The CDR3 DNA is TGTGCCACTCAAGACAGGGCCCTTGAAGCTTTCTTT.

The gene calls are TRBV19 and TRBJ1-1; possibly TRBD1 for D (5 bases). Deletions cut 6 bases from V and 6 bases from J, with 20 bases between. Looked up from germline, CDR1 is LNHDA and CDR2 is SQIVND (reference sequence). The CDR3 runs to 15 residues. The CDR3 sequence is CASSPTGGAHPEAFF. CDR3 coding DNA: TGTGCCAGTAGCCCAACCGGGGGTGCCCACCCTGAAGCTTTCTTT. Complete variable domain (other parts from reference TRBV19 and TRBJ1-1): DGGITQSPKYLFRKEGQNVTLSCEQNLNHDAMYWYRQDPGQGLRLIYYSQIVNDFQKGDIAEGYSVSREKKESFPLTVTSAQKNPTAFYLCASSPTGGAHPEAFFGQGTRLTVV.

This clonotype was seen more than once but under ten times. J is TRBJ2-6 and V is TRBV7-9; the match to TRBD1 covers 8 bases. Germline V gene sequence: CDR1 SEHNR, CDR2 FQNEAQ (reference sequence). The J segment lost 4 bases and the V segment lost 5 bases, leaving 10 bases of the junction unmatched. The CDR3 totals 17 residues. CDR3 nucleotide sequence: TGTGCCAGCAGCGAAGCGACAGGGGTGAAAGGGGCCAACGTCCTGACTTTC. It yields the protein CASSEATGVKGANVLTF.

The V gene is TRBV4-2, the J gene TRBJ1-4; no firm D call. This CDR3 has 16 residues. V gave up 1 base and J gave up 4 bases, with 13 bases separating them. Germline V gives CDR1 LGHNA, CDR2 YNFKEQ. The CDR3 loop reads CASSQVSGSFNEKLFF. CDR3 in DNA: TGTGCCAGCAGCCAAGTCTCCGGTAGCTTTAATGAAAAACTGTTTTTT.